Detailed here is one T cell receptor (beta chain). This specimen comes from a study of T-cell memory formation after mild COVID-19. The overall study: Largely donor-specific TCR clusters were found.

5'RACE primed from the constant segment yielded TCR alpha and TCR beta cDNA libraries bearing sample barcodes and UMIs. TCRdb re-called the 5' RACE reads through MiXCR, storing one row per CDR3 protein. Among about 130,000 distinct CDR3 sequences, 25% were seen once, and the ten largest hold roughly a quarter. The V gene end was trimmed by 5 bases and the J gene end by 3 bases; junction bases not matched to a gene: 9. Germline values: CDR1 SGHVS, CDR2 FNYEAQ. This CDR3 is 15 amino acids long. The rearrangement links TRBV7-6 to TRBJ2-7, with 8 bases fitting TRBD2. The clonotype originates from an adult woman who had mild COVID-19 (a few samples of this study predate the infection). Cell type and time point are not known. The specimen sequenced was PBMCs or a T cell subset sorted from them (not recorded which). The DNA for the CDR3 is TGTGCCAGCAGCCCCCTCAGCGGGAGTGGCTACGAGCAGTACTTC. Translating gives CASSPLSGSGYEQYF.